Below, one T cell receptor (beta chain) is given with its context. What it recognizes is unknown. This specimen belongs to a study of T-cell memory formation after mild COVID-19. On the study more broadly: The two donors had largely donor-specific TCR clusters.

TCRdb passed the 5' RACE reads through MiXCR, listing each CDR3 protein once. The sample shows a few hundred thousand distinct CDR3 sequences, about 15% of them seen only once. CDR1 is SGHTA, CDR2 FQGTGA, per germline. V shed 4 bases and J 6 bases; nucleotides not matched to a gene: 5. This CDR3 is 13 amino acids long. Study-wide results and limits: The appearance of some responding clones in pre-infection memory suggested that cross-reactive memory joined.

The J gene is TRBJ2-7, the V gene TRBV7-3, with 8 bases aligning to TRBD2. The sample consisted of PBMCs or a T cell subset sorted from them (not recorded which). The TCR originated in a man between 18 and 29 years old who had mild COVID-19 (a few samples of this study predate the infection). Cell type and time point are not known. DNA for the CDR3: TGTGCCAGCAGCTCCACCGGGGGGGCCGAGCAGTACTTC. Protein product: CASSSTGGAEQYF.